The 10 T cell receptor beta chains in this list originate from one sample, sequenced in a study of blood T cell repertoires in COVID-19. Method: immunoSEQ multiplex PCR; TCRdb's copy keeps in-frame clones and lacks some. In the table there are 650,000 to 800,000 clones, about 90% of which are singletons. Sequenced: peripheral blood. These receptors were obtained from a woman younger than 35 with acute or convalescent COVID-19.

The rearrangement uses TRBV5-1 and TRBJ1-4; no definite D call. Trimming left V 0 bases short and J 10 bases short, with 13 bases between. The CDR3 consists of 14 residues. Germline V gives CDR1 SGHRS, CDR2 YFSETQ. The CDR3 is CASSLASEGGKLFF. The CDR3 bases are TGCGCCAGCAGCTTGGCTTCCGAGGGAGGAAAACTGTTTTTT.

As for this clone: At the DNA level, this CDR3 is encoded by other sequences in the same sample as well. This chain connects TRBV6-5 to TRBJ1-1; 7 bases match TRBD1. This CDR3 is built from 14 residues. Germline lookup yields CDR1 MNHEY and CDR2 SVGAGI. V lost 2 bases to trimming and J lost 1 base; unmatched junction nucleotides: 1. Written as DNA, the CDR3 is TGTGCCAGCAGTTACGGACAGGAGAACACTGAAGCTTTCTTT. Its protein is CASSYGQENTEAFF.

The V call is TRBV11-2, the J call TRBJ2-6, with 7 bases fitting TRBD1. The germline V gene encodes CDR1 SGHAT and CDR2 FQNNGV. This CDR3 is 16 amino acids long. Trimming removed 5 bases from V and 4 bases from J; junction bases left unmatched: 8. Here the CDR3 reads CASSPRTGFGANVLTF. The CDR3 DNA is TGTGCCAGCAGCCCCCGGACAGGTTTCGGGGCCAACGTCCTGACTTTC.

The chain combines TRBV7-6 with TRBJ2-1; no firm D call. In germline, CDR1 is SGHVS, CDR2 FNYEAQ. V was shortened by 6 bases and J by 4 bases, with 10 bases between the two germline ends. The CDR3 covers 13 residues. Written as DNA, the CDR3 is TGTGCCAGCAGTTATGGGCGTTACAATGAGCAGTTCTTC. It is translated as CASSYGRYNEQFF.

The count of this clone is one. This sequence joins TRBV11-3 and TRBJ2-2; D is perhaps TRBD2 (5 bases). V gave up 4 bases and J gave up 1 base, with 7 bases separating them. This CDR3 region has 14 residues. CDR1 is SGHNT and CDR2 is YENEEA in the germline V gene. This CDR3 is CASSSGMNTGELFF. In DNA form, the CDR3 reads TGTGCCAGCAGCTCCGGGATGAACACCGGGGAGCTGTTTTTT.

V usage is TRBV28 and J usage is TRBJ2-3; D possibly corresponds to TRBD2 (5 bases). V lost 2 bases, J lost 5 bases, and 14 bases lay in between. In germline, CDR1 is MDHEN, CDR2 SYDVKM. This CDR3 comprises 15 residues. The chain's CDR3 is CASSLPAEGQDTQYF. CDR3 bases: TGTGCCAGCAGTTTACCCGCCGAGGGCCAAGATACGCAGTATTTT.

This clone was found once. The rearrangement joins TRBV2 to TRBJ1-1; a weak D match, TRBD1 (5 bases). The CDR3 length is 14 residues. V lost 3 bases and J lost 14, with 22 bases in between. From germline, CDR1 is SNHLY and CDR2 FYNNEI. CDR3 sequence: CASSDSRGRDGAFF. In DNA, the CDR3 is TGTGCCAGCAGTGATTCGCGAGGGCGGGACGGGGCCTTCTTT.

This chain connects TRBV7-9 to TRBJ1-4, with D perhaps matching TRBD1 (5 bases). This CDR3 is 15 amino acids long. Germline V CDR1 and CDR2: SEHNR, FQNEAQ (reference sequence). The ends were cut back, 5 bases at V and 3 bases at J, with 13 bases in the middle. CDR3 residues: CASSLYGGANEKLFF. CDR3 sequence (DNA): TGTGCCAGCAGCCTCTACGGGGGGGCTAATGAAAAACTGTTTTTT.

CDR3 bases: TGTGCCAGCAAAGCAGGGCCTTTCTACAATGAGCAGTTCTTC. Protein sequence: CASKAGPFYNEQFF. This rearrangement joins TRBV5-6 to TRBJ2-1; D is perhaps TRBD1 (5 bases). Trimming pared 6 bases from V and 3 bases from J, leaving 13 bases between. The CDR3 runs 14 residues. The germline V gene encodes CDR1 SGHDT and CDR2 YYEEEE.

The CDR3 here is CASSLTGLDTIYF. CDR3 nucleotides: TGTGCCAGCAGCTTGACAGGGCTAGACACCATATATTTT. V usage is TRBV2 and J usage is TRBJ1-3, with TRBD1 matching over 7 bases. Trimming at V came to 6 bases and at J to 8 bases, leaving 7 bases not matched to a gene. Germline V gene lookup returns CDR1 SNHLY and CDR2 FYNNEI. The CDR3 sequence is 13 residues long. The entire variable domain, with the rest obtained from reference TRBV2 and TRBJ1-3, is as follows: EPEVTQTPSHQVTQMGQEVILRCVPISNHLYFYWYRQILGQKVEFLVSFYNNEISEKSEIFDDQFSVERPDGSNFTLKIRSTKLEDSAMYFCASSLTGLDTIYFGEGSWLTVV.